These 30 T cell receptor beta chains originate from one sample sequenced in a study of blood T cell repertoires in COVID-19. Produced via immunoSEQ multiplex PCR; TCRdb's table is partial and in-frame only. The sample carries approximately 280,000 clones, under 90% recorded once. What was sequenced was peripheral blood. These receptors originate from a man in his fifties with acute or convalescent COVID-19.

V and J are TRBV19 and TRBJ1-5; D not certain. V lost 11 bases and J lost 7, with 24 bases in between. The germline V gene has CDR1 LNHDA and CDR2 SQIVND (reference sequence). CDR3 length: 15 amino acids. CDR3 sequence: CAASDGLGIWQPQHF. DNA of the CDR3: TGTGCCGCGTCGGACGGCCTCGGGATTTGGCAGCCCCAGCATTTT.

This chain joins TRBV27 and TRBJ2-7, with D perhaps TRBD2 (6 bases). V was trimmed by 4 bases and J by 4 bases, leaving 20 bases between them. CDR1 MNHEY and CDR2 SMNVEV come from the germline V gene (reference sequence). The CDR3 has 16 amino acids. CDR3 in amino acids: CASSSRWDLNTYEQYF. In DNA form, the CDR3 reads TGTGCCAGCAGTTCACGGTGGGACTTAAATACGTACGAGCAGTACTTC.

The V call is TRBV9, the J call TRBJ2-2; 8 bases are a match to TRBD2. CDR1 is SGDLS, CDR2 YYNGEE, per germline. CDR3 length: 19 amino acids. The trim removed 4 bases at V and 4 bases at J, leaving 18 bases unmatched. This chain's CDR3 is CASSRTGTSYFGGTGELFF. CDR3 in DNA: TGTGCCAGCAGCCGTACCGGGACTAGTTACTTCGGGGGCACCGGGGAGCTGTTTTTT.

V is TRBV29-1 and J is TRBJ2-5; D possibly corresponds to TRBD1 (5 bases). Germline V gene sequence: CDR1 SQVTM, CDR2 ANQGSEA. This CDR3 region has 11 residues. V was trimmed by 4 bases and J by 5 bases, leaving 8 bases between them. This CDR3 reads CSVAGLETQYF. CDR3 coding DNA: TGCAGCGTTGCAGGGTTGGAGACCCAGTACTTC.

The rearrangement uses TRBV5-1 and TRBJ2-5; 14 nucleotides line up with TRBD2. Trimming cost V 3 bases and J 5 bases; bases outside gene matches: 18. This CDR3 comprises 20 residues. The V gene's germline CDR1 is SGHRS and CDR2 YFSETQ. CDR3 in amino acids: CASSSDRTSGGRLSMETQYF. The CDR3 DNA reads TGCGCCAGCAGCTCCGATCGGACTAGCGGGGGGCGGCTAAGTATGGAGACCCAGTACTTC.

The J gene is TRBJ1-1, the V gene TRBV7-8, with D possibly matching TRBD1 (5 bases). Germline V gives CDR1 SGHVS, CDR2 FQNEAQ. The CDR3 is 15 residues long. Trimming shortened V by 1 base and J by 8 bases, and 17 bases separated the two germline ends. CDR3 DNA sequence: TGTGCCAGCAGCTTAGAACATATAGACAGAGCCGAAGCTTTCTTT. This gives the protein CASSLEHIDRAEAFF. Variable domain in full (rest from reference TRBV7-8 and TRBJ1-1): GAGVSQSPRYKVAKRGQDVALRCDPISGHVSLFWYQQALGQGPEFLTYFQNEAQLDKSGLPSDRFFAERPEGSVSTLKIQRTQQEDSAVYLCASSLEHIDRAEAFFGQGTRLTVV.

In this sample, this clone turned up once. The chain recombines TRBV7-2 with TRBJ1-2; D gene uncertain. The CDR3 length is 11 residues. The germline V gene encodes CDR1 SGHTA and CDR2 FQGNSA. V gave up 6 bases and J gave up 3 bases, with 5 bases separating them. CDR3: CASSYYYGYTF. CDR3 in DNA: TGTGCCAGCAGTTACTACTATGGCTACACCTTC.

The chain carries TRBV7-2 and TRBJ2-5, with D tentatively TRBD1 (6 bases). The CDR3 has 14 amino acids. The V end lost 0 bases, the J end lost 4 bases, and 9 bases lay between the germline ends. Looked up from germline, CDR1 is SGHTA and CDR2 is FQGNSA. The CDR3 loop is CASSLARGVETQYF. The DNA of the CDR3 is TGTGCCAGCAGCTTAGCCAGGGGTGTAGAGACCCAGTACTTC.

The rearrangement joins TRBV3-1 (or the pseudogene TRBV3-2) to TRBJ2-1, with 10 bases fitting TRBD1. This CDR3 region has 15 residues. Germline CDR1 LGHDT, CDR2 YNNKEL (reference sequence). V lost 3 bases, J lost 5 bases, and 4 bases stayed unmatched. CDR3 bases: TGTGCCAGCAGCCAGAGGGACAGGGGACACAATGAGCAGTTCTTC. This translates into CASSQRDRGHNEQFF.

This clone was detected ten times or more. The CDR3 region is CASSYRGREAFF. In DNA form, the CDR3 reads TGCGCCAGCAGTTACAGGGGGCGGGAGGCTTTCTTT. This chain connects TRBV10-2 to TRBJ1-1; 9 bases are shared with TRBD1. This CDR3 has 12 amino acids. The germline V gene has CDR1 WSHSY and CDR2 SAAADI. V trimming: 5 bases; J trimming: 11 bases; junction bases outside the gene matches: 6.

V usage is TRBV6-5 and J usage is TRBJ1-2; no reliable D call. Deletions cut 7 bases from V and 6 bases from J, with 21 bases between. Germline V lookup: CDR1 MNHEY, CDR2 SVGAGI. The CDR3 is made up of 15 amino acids. For the CDR3, the DNA is TGTGCCAGCACCTTACGCAGCGGCTGGCTCCATGGCTACACCTTC. It specifies CASTLRSGWLHGYTF.

The chain links TRBV14 to TRBJ2-7; 7 nucleotides line up with TRBD2. This CDR3 spans 14 amino acids. V lost 4 bases, J lost 4 bases, and 7 bases stayed unmatched. Germline CDR1 SGHDN, CDR2 FVKESK. The CDR3 is CASSPLGGGYEQYF. The DNA of the CDR3 is TGTGCCAGCAGCCCACTTGGGGGAGGGTACGAGCAGTACTTC. The whole variable domain, remainder taken from reference TRBV14 and TRBJ2-7, is EAGVTQFPSHSVIEKGQTVTLRCDPISGHDNLYWYRRVMGKEIKFLLHFVKESKQDESGMPNNRFLAERTGGTYSTLKVQPAELEDSGVYFCASSPLGGGYEQYFGPGTRLTVT.

The table lists this clone with a few counts. The chain couples TRBV5-6 to TRBJ2-5; 9 bases match TRBD2. CDR3 length: 17 amino acids. Germline CDR1 reads SGHDT; CDR2 reads YYEEEE. V was pared by 4 bases and J by 4 bases, with 14 bases of the junction left unmatched. CDR3 nucleotide sequence: TGTGCCAGCAGCAGGGGTAGCGGGGGCCCTCTTCGAGAGACCCAGTACTTC. As protein: CASSRGSGGPLRETQYF.

The chain employs TRBV6-5 and TRBJ2-2; 8 bases align to TRBD1. Trimming cost V 6 bases and J 5 bases; bases outside gene matches: 8. CDR1 is MNHEY and CDR2 is SVGAGI in the germline V gene. This CDR3 is 15 amino acids long. In DNA form, the CDR3 reads TGTGCCAGCAGCCCGGGACAGGTTAAAACCGGGGAGCTGTTTTTT. Amino acids: CASSPGQVKTGELFF.

The chain couples TRBV5-4 to TRBJ2-7, with D maybe TRBD1 (6 bases). V was shortened by 3 bases and J by 3 bases, with 13 bases between the two germline ends. Germline assignment: CDR1 SGHNT and CDR2 YYREEE (reference sequence). CDR3 length equals 14 residues. This CDR3 reads CASSSRDKNYEQYF. In nucleotides, the CDR3 is TGTGCCAGCAGCTCCCGGGACAAGAACTACGAGCAGTACTTC. Drawing the rest from reference TRBV5-4 and TRBJ2-7, the complete variable domain is ETGVTQSPTHLIKTRGQQVTLRCSSQSGHNTVSWYQQALGQGPQFIFQYYREEENGRGNFPPRFSGLQFPNYSSELNVNALELDDSALYLCASSSRDKNYEQYFGPGTRLTVT.

The J gene is TRBJ2-4, the V gene TRBV10-1; the match to TRBD1 covers 7 bases. Germline V gives CDR1 WNHNN, CDR2 SYGVQD (reference sequence). V shed 2 bases and J 3 bases; nucleotides not matched to a gene: 4. This CDR3 is built from 15 residues. The CDR3 DNA follows: TGCGCCAGCAGTGAGGGTCAGGGGGTCAAAAACATTCAGTACTTC. Its protein is CASSEGQGVKNIQYF.

The chain uses TRBV19 and TRBJ2-5; no reliable D call. Per the germline V gene, CDR1 is LNHDA and CDR2 is SQIVND (reference sequence). The CDR3 covers 12 residues. V gave up 5 bases and J gave up 3 bases, with 7 bases separating them. CDR3 amino acids: CASSLQKETQYF. The CDR3 region has the DNA TGTGCCAGTAGTTTACAGAAAGAGACCCAGTACTTC. Together with reference TRBV19 and TRBJ2-5, the CDR3 gives the full variable domain: DGGITQSPKYLFRKEGQNVTLSCEQNLNHDAMYWYRQDPGQGLRLIYYSQIVNDFQKGDIAEGYSVSREKKESFPLTVTSAQKNPTAFYLCASSLQKETQYFGPGTRLLVL.

The gene calls are TRBV13 and TRBJ2-1; D may be TRBD1 (5 bases). V was trimmed by 5 bases and J by 0 bases, leaving 11 bases between them. The germline V gene has CDR1 PRHDT and CDR2 FYEKMQ (reference sequence). The CDR3 loop spans 15 amino acids. CDR3 residues: CASSRGQSSYNEQFF. The CDR3 region has the DNA TGTGCCAGCAGCCGAGGACAAAGCTCCTACAATGAGCAGTTCTTC.

V and J are TRBV5-1 and TRBJ2-7; 11 nucleotides match TRBD2. The CDR3 is made up of 15 amino acids. The ends lost 6 bases at V and 1 base at J; junction bases unmatched: 6. Germline V gene sequence: CDR1 SGHRS, CDR2 YFSETQ. CDR3 in amino acids: CASTPVAGGSYEQYF. The CDR3, as DNA: TGCGCCAGCACCCCCGTAGCGGGGGGGTCCTACGAGCAGTACTTC.

V gene TRBV18 combines with J gene TRBJ1-5; no firm D call. This CDR3 is built from 15 residues. From germline, CDR1 is KGHSH and CDR2 LQKENI. V was trimmed by 1 base and J by 0 bases, leaving 7 bases between them. CDR3: CASSPQRVSNQPQHF. CDR3 bases: TGTGCCAGCTCACCACAACGCGTTAGCAATCAGCCCCAGCATTTT.

The chain couples TRBV11-1 to TRBJ1-5; D ambiguous. Trimming pared 7 bases from V and 4 bases from J, leaving 11 bases between. Per the germline V gene, CDR1 is SGHAT and CDR2 is FQDESV (reference sequence). This CDR3 has 13 residues. CDR3 amino acids: CASTYSRNQPQHF. CDR3 sequence (DNA): TGTGCCAGCACCTACTCACGAAATCAGCCCCAGCATTTT. Full variable domain (outside the CDR3, taken from reference TRBV11-1 and TRBJ1-5): EAEVAQSPRYKITEKSQAVAFWCDPISGHATLYWYRQILGQGPELLVQFQDESVVDDSQLPKDRFSAERLKGVDSTLKIQPAELGDSAMYLCASTYSRNQPQHFGDGTRLSIL.

The rearrangement uses TRBV9 and TRBJ1-5; D remains unclear. Germline V gene data show CDR1 as SGDLS and CDR2 as YYNGEE. Trimming stripped 0 bases from V and 0 bases from J, with 4 bases between. There are 14 residues in the CDR3. CDR3 residues: CASSVGSSNQPQHF. The CDR3 coding sequence is TGTGCCAGCAGCGTAGGCAGTAGCAATCAGCCCCAGCATTTT.

The chain couples TRBV3-1 (or the pseudogene TRBV3-2) to TRBJ1-2, with a possible D match to TRBD1 (5 bases). V lost 4 bases, J lost 4 bases, and 16 bases lay in between. The CDR3 covers 15 residues. Germline V gene sequence: CDR1 LGHDT, CDR2 YNNKEL (reference sequence). CDR3 bases: TGTGCCAGCAGCCGACCGGGACTGGGGGTCTATGGCTACACCTTC. Its translation is CASSRPGLGVYGYTF.

This sequence joins TRBV30 and TRBJ2-1; 8 nucleotides align to TRBD1. Germline CDR1 reads GTSNPN; CDR2 reads SVGIG (reference sequence). The J segment lost 10 bases and the V segment lost 3 bases, leaving 5 bases of the junction unmatched. The CDR3 contains 12 residues. The DNA of the CDR3 is TGTGCCTGGAGAGGCCAGGGGGCCGAGCAGTTCTTC. As protein: CAWRGQGAEQFF.

This sequence joins TRBV7-9 and TRBJ1-1; no definite D call. Germline V gives CDR1 SEHNR, CDR2 FQNEAQ (reference sequence). The CDR3 has 13 residues. V was clipped by 2 bases and J by 2 bases, with 6 bases between them. CDR3 amino acids: CASSLMANTEAFF. The CDR3 region has the DNA TGTGCCAGCAGCTTAATGGCCAACACTGAAGCTTTCTTT. The full variable domain, in which reference TRBV7-9 and TRBJ1-1 provide the parts outside the CDR3, is DTGVSQNPRHKITKRGQNVTFRCDPISEHNRLYWYRQTLGQGPEFLTYFQNEAQLEKSRLLSDRFSAERPKGSFSTLEIQRTEQGDSAMYLCASSLMANTEAFFGQGTRLTVV.

CDR3 loop: CASSFRALMNTEAFF. The CDR3 DNA reads TGCGCCAGCAGCTTCAGGGCTCTCATGAACACTGAAGCTTTCTTT. The chain links TRBV5-1 to TRBJ1-1; D is possibly TRBD1 (5 bases). The ends were cut back, 2 bases at V and 0 bases at J, with 11 bases in the middle. This CDR3 comprises 15 residues. CDR1 and CDR2 from the germline V gene are SGHRS and YFSETQ. The full variable domain, in which reference TRBV5-1 and TRBJ1-1 provide the parts outside the CDR3, is KAGVTQTPRYLIKTRGQQVTLSCSPISGHRSVSWYQQTPGQGLQFLFEYFSETQRNKGNFPGRFSGRQFSNSRSEMNVSTLELGDSALYLCASSFRALMNTEAFFGQGTRLTVV.

In nucleotides, the CDR3 is TGTGCCATCAGTGAGTCGAGGCAGGGGCCCCAAGAGACCCAGTACTTC. Translating gives CAISESRQGPQETQYF. The chain links TRBV10-3 to TRBJ2-5, with TRBD1 as a possible D gene (6 bases). The length of the CDR3 is 16 residues. Looked up from germline, CDR1 is ENHRY and CDR2 is SYGVKD. Trimming left V 0 bases short and J 1 base short, with 12 bases between.

The chain joins TRBV5-1 to TRBJ1-2; D possibly corresponds to TRBD1 (5 bases). Deletions cut 6 bases from V and 7 bases from J, with 22 bases between. This CDR3 spans 15 amino acids. Germline CDR1 SGHRS, CDR2 YFSETQ. For the CDR3, the DNA is TGCGCCAGCACCCCCGCGGGGACCCGCTCTGGTGGCTACACCTTC. Translating gives CASTPAGTRSGGYTF.

V is TRBV6-6 and J is TRBJ1-1, with 7 nucleotides matching TRBD1. With 5 bases clipped from V and 0 bases from J, the junction kept 3 bases outside the gene matches. The CDR3 extends over 14 amino acids. Germline values: CDR1 MNHNY, CDR2 SVGAGI (reference sequence). In nucleotides, the CDR3 is TGTGCCAGCAGTGACAGGGTTATGAACACTGAAGCTTTCTTT. Protein: CASSDRVMNTEAFF.

A word on this clone: Within the sample, other DNA sequences also encode this same CDR3. The chain links TRBV29-1 to TRBJ2-5, with D perhaps matching TRBD1 (6 bases). This CDR3 has 14 residues. Germline CDR1 is SQVTM and CDR2 is ANQGSEA. V was trimmed by 0 bases and J by 4 bases, leaving 12 bases between them. This CDR3 reads CSVEDLGAGETQYF. The DNA for the CDR3 is TGCAGCGTTGAAGATCTGGGGGCGGGAGAGACCCAGTACTTC. Full variable domain (remainder filled in from reference TRBV29-1 and TRBJ2-5): SAVISQKPSRDICQRGTSLTIQCQVDSQVTMMFWYRQQPGQSLTLIATANQGSEATYESGFVIDKFPISRPNLTFSTLTVSNMSPEDSSIYLCSVEDLGAGETQYFGPGTRLLVL.